What follows are 20 T cell receptor beta chains derived from one specimen sequenced in a study of control samples from healthy donors and cancer patients. Repertoires were generated with immunoSEQ multiplex PCR, while TCRdb's copy carries only in-frame clones and drops some. The sample has 50,000 to 65,000 clones, 91% seen once. Input material: PBMCs. These receptors were taken from a young man with colorectal cancer.

DNA for the CDR3: TGTGCCAGCAGCCATCCCGCCAGGCCCAACACTGAAGCTTTCTTT. This codes for CASSHPARPNTEAFF. The V gene is TRBV7-9, the J gene TRBJ1-1; D uncertain. This CDR3 is 15 amino acids long. Germline CDR1 reads SEHNR; CDR2 reads FQNEAQ (reference sequence). Trimming took 5 bases from V and 2 from J, leaving 15 bases between them.

This chain connects TRBV9 to TRBJ2-2, with D perhaps matching TRBD1 (6 bases). This CDR3 is built from 16 residues. The germline V and J ends were trimmed by 0 bases and 6 bases, with 15 bases remaining between them. Germline V CDR1 and CDR2: SGDLS, YYNGEE. The CDR3 reads CASSVAYVTGAGELFF. The CDR3 region has the DNA TGTGCCAGCAGCGTAGCTTATGTGACAGGAGCCGGGGAGCTGTTTTTT. Complete variable domain (other parts from reference TRBV9 and TRBJ2-2): DSGVTQTPKHLITATGQRVTLRCSPRSGDLSVYWYQQSLDQGLQFLIQYYNGEERAKGNILERFSAQQFPDLHSELNLSSLELGDSALYFCASSVAYVTGAGELFFGEGSRLTVL.

V and J are TRBV27 and TRBJ2-5; D gene ambiguous. Per germline, CDR1 MNHEY and CDR2 SMNVEV (reference sequence). The CDR3 length is 17 residues. Trimming stripped 1 base from V and 5 bases from J, with 20 bases between. The CDR3 region has the DNA TGTGCCAGCAGTTTATATATTCCTACGAACAGTGCCGAGACCCAGTACTTC. Translation gives CASSLYIPTNSAETQYF.

The chain carries TRBV11-3 and TRBJ2-1; perhaps TRBD1 as D (6 bases). With 5 bases removed from V and 0 bases from J, the gap between germline ends came to 11 bases. The CDR3 covers 15 residues. Germline lookup yields CDR1 SGHNT and CDR2 YENEEA. In DNA form, the CDR3 reads TGTGCCAGCAGCCTTACAGGGAGCTCCTACAATGAGCAGTTCTTC. This codes for CASSLTGSSYNEQFF. Drawing the rest from reference TRBV11-3 and TRBJ2-1, the complete variable domain is EAGVVQSPRYKIIEKKQPVAFWCNPISGHNTLYWYLQNLGQGPELLIRYENEEAVDDSQLPKDRFSAERLKGVDSTLKIQPAELGDSAVYLCASSLTGSSYNEQFFGPGTRLTVL.

The gene calls are TRBV14 and TRBJ2-1, with 11 bases fitting TRBD2. This CDR3 region has 15 residues. J gave up 10 bases and V 5 bases, and 10 bases lay outside the gene matches. Germline V lookup: CDR1 SGHDN, CDR2 FVKESK. The DNA of the CDR3 is TGTGCCAGCAGCGAGCTAGCGGGGGGCCGCGGAGAGCAGTTCTTC. Translation: CASSELAGGRGEQFF.

The rearrangement joins TRBV9 to TRBJ2-5; 7 positions agree with TRBD2. V was clipped by 0 bases and J by 3 bases; unmatched bases: 2. CDR1 SGDLS and CDR2 YYNGEE come from the germline V gene. The CDR3 spans 14 residues. The CDR3 spells CASSVAGGKETQYF. The CDR3 nucleotides are TGTGCCAGCAGCGTAGCGGGGGGAAAAGAGACCCAGTACTTC.

CDR3 residues: CASSLELAGNNEQFF. The CDR3 region has the DNA TGTGCCAGCAGCTTGGAACTAGCGGGCAACAATGAGCAGTTCTTC. The chain employs TRBV7-9 and TRBJ2-1; TRBD2 matches at 9 bases. The ends lost 3 bases at V and 5 bases at J; junction bases unmatched: 5. Germline-derived CDR1 and CDR2 are SEHNR and FQNEAQ (reference sequence). CDR3 length equals 15 residues. Full variable domain (remainder filled in from reference TRBV7-9 and TRBJ2-1): DTGVSQNPRHKITKRGQNVTFRCDPISEHNRLYWYRQTLGQGPEFLTYFQNEAQLEKSRLLSDRFSAERPKGSFSTLEIQRTEQGDSAMYLCASSLELAGNNEQFFGPGTRLTVL.

This chain uses TRBV5-6 with TRBJ2-4; D gene unclear. This CDR3 is built from 13 residues. V gave up 0 bases and J gave up 5 bases, with 6 bases separating them. The germline V gene encodes CDR1 SGHDT and CDR2 YYEEEE. In nucleotides, the CDR3 is TGTGCCAGCAGCTTGGAGGCGGAAAACATTCAGTACTTC. Amino acid sequence: CASSLEAENIQYF.

J is TRBJ1-2 and V is TRBV5-6; 9 bases match TRBD1. Germline V gene lookup returns CDR1 SGHDT and CDR2 YYEEEE. CDR3 length: 17 residues. V dropped 4 bases and J dropped 1; count of bases not matched to a gene: 11. The CDR3 DNA reads as TGTGCCAGCAGCACCGAACTGGGACAGGGACTTAACTATGGCTACACCTTC. Amino acids: CASSTELGQGLNYGYTF.

The rearrangement uses TRBV6-5 and TRBJ2-1; D unresolved. Trimming removed 3 bases from V and 10 bases from J, with 10 bases in between. There are 12 residues in the CDR3. Germline CDR1 is MNHEY and CDR2 is SVGAGI. CDR3 DNA sequence: TGTGCCAGCAGTTATAGCTTTGGCGAGCAGTTCTTC. Translating it yields CASSYSFGEQFF.

This clone showed up just once. V is TRBV18 and J is TRBJ1-2, with no clear D. The germline V gene encodes CDR1 KGHSH and CDR2 LQKENI. The V end lost 3 bases, the J end lost 6 bases, and 11 bases lay between the germline ends. The CDR3 is made up of 13 amino acids. Here the CDR3 reads CASSPARRDGYTF. The CDR3 nucleotides read TGTGCCAGCTCACCGGCCAGGAGAGATGGCTACACCTTC.

The V gene is TRBV5-4, the J gene TRBJ1-1, with D uncertain. V was clipped by 4 bases and J by 0 bases, with 16 bases between them. Germline V gene lookup returns CDR1 SGHNT and CDR2 YYREEE (reference sequence). The CDR3 has 16 residues. The CDR3 protein is CASSEDLGDMNTEAFF. For the CDR3, the DNA is TGTGCCAGCAGCGAGGACCTAGGAGACATGAACACTGAAGCTTTCTTT.

The chain recombines TRBV6-1 with TRBJ1-5; TRBD1 aligns across 9 bases. The CDR3 contains 15 residues. Germline lookup yields CDR1 MNHNS and CDR2 SASEGT. V lost 3 bases and J lost 5; bases outside the gene matches: 5. The CDR3, as DNA: TGTGCCAGCAGTGAGAGGGACAGGGAAGATCAGCCCCAGCATTTT. Residues: CASSERDREDQPQHF.

V is TRBV5-6 and J is TRBJ2-1; D possibly corresponds to TRBD1 (6 bases). Per the germline V gene, CDR1 is SGHDT and CDR2 is YYEEEE. The CDR3 runs to 14 residues. V was pared by 4 bases and J by 4 bases, with 12 bases between. This CDR3 reads CASSLDRIYNEQFF. DNA for the CDR3: TGTGCCAGCAGCCTGGACAGAATTTACAATGAGCAGTTCTTC.

Written as DNA, the CDR3 is TGTGCCAGCAGTGACAGGGGTGGGACAGATACGCAGTATTTT. Encoded protein: CASSDRGGTDTQYF. The chain couples TRBV6-4 to TRBJ2-3; D might be TRBD1 (5 bases). The CDR3 is 14 residues long. Between the trimmed V and J ends, which lost 2 bases and 3 bases, there was a span of 9 bases. Germline loops: CDR1 MRHNA, CDR2 SNTAGT.

This clone came up once. The chain employs TRBV6-5 and TRBJ1-5, with unresolved D. The CDR3 is 13 residues long. Germline CDR1 MNHEY, CDR2 SVGAGI. V lost 8 bases, J lost 1 base, and 9 bases lay in between. The CDR3 DNA is TGTGCCAGCGGAAGGGAAAGCAATCAGCCCCAGCATTTT. It yields the protein CASGRESNQPQHF.

The V gene is TRBV19, the J gene TRBJ1-1; D not certain. Trimming stripped 0 bases from V and 1 base from J, with 3 bases between. This CDR3 is 13 amino acids long. Germline V gene lookup returns CDR1 LNHDA and CDR2 SQIVND (reference sequence). CDR3 bases: TGTGCCAGTAGTATAGACAGGAACACTGAAGCTTTCTTT. Protein sequence: CASSIDRNTEAFF.

The chain joins TRBV3-1 (or the pseudogene TRBV3-2) to TRBJ2-5; unclear D gene. The CDR3 is 16 residues long. Trimming took 3 bases from V and 4 from J, leaving 18 bases between them. Germline CDR1 LGHDT, CDR2 YNNKEL (reference sequence). In DNA form, the CDR3 reads TGTGCCAGCAGCCAGGGTCGCGTTAGACGAGGAGAGACCCAGTACTTC. Its translation: CASSQGRVRRGETQYF.

This clone showed up just once. V is TRBV9 and J is TRBJ2-2; D is uncertain. The CDR3 is 15 amino acids. Germline loops: CDR1 SGDLS, CDR2 YYNGEE. The V gene lost 5 bases and the J gene lost 3 bases, with 14 bases spanning the gap. CDR3 loop: CASSHAGQDTGELFF. The DNA of the CDR3 is TGTGCCAGCAGTCACGCAGGCCAGGACACCGGGGAGCTGTTTTTT.

The CDR3 loop is CASSLGTGYRDQPQHF. The CDR3 DNA follows: TGTGCCAGCAGCTTAGGGACGGGTTATAGAGATCAGCCCCAGCATTTT. This chain links TRBV7-9 with TRBJ1-5, with D unclear. V dropped 1 base and J dropped 5 bases, with 15 bases sitting between them. There are 16 residues in the CDR3. Germline V gives CDR1 SEHNR, CDR2 FQNEAQ (reference sequence).